This T cell receptor beta chain originates from a study of post-analysis software for immune sequencing data. The study, taken as a whole, reports: Normalized Chao1 diversity was significantly lower in multiple sclerosis patients than in controls. Five or six TRBV segments, including TRBV5-6, TRBV5-1 and TRBV20-1, were more frequent in patients than controls.

The sample holds a few counts of this clonotype. Its matching antigen is unknown. TCR beta cDNA libraries included unique molecular identifiers. Between about 1 and 10 million T cells gave rise to roughly 0.5 million cDNA molecules. TCRdb ran MiXCR on the PCR reads and lists one entry per CDR3 protein. The sample has 500,000 to 600,000 distinct CDR3 sequences, around 44% seen once; the top ten hold more than 1.5%. Germline assignment: CDR1 DFQATT and CDR2 SNEGSKA (reference sequence). V lost 6 bases and J lost 3, with 18 bases in between. This CDR3 is 14 amino acids long. This receptor was taken from a girl aged 10 to 17 with multiple sclerosis. The rearrangement links TRBV20-1 to TRBJ2-7; the D gene is possibly TRBD1 (6 bases). Sequenced sample: blood. CDR3 sequence: CSARDTSRGYEQYF. The DNA of the CDR3 is TGCAGTGCCAGGGACACCTCAAGGGGCTACGAGCAGTACTTC.